A single sample is the source of the 12 T cell receptor beta chains below, sequenced in a study of blood T cell repertoires in COVID-19. Clones were read by immunoSEQ multiplex PCR, and TCRdb kept only the in-frame ones, dropping some. The sample has 130,000 to 150,000 clones; about 89% are singletons. Sequenced sample: peripheral blood. These receptors originate from a man aged 45-60 years who had recovered from COVID-19.

The sample holds a few counts of this clone. The genes are TRBV6-2 or TRBV6-3 and TRBJ2-5; D is perhaps TRBD2 (5 bases). CDR1 and CDR2 from the germline V gene are MNHEY and SVGEGT. This CDR3 has 15 residues. V was cut by 0 bases and J by 1 base, with 9 bases left in between. The CDR3 DNA sequence: TGTGCCAGCAGTTACTCGAGTCTAGCCCAAGAGACCCAGTACTTC. This codes for CASSYSSLAQETQYF.

The CDR3: CASSEARSGGYTGELFF. As DNA, the CDR3 is TGTGCCAGCAGTGAAGCGCGTAGCGGGGGATACACCGGGGAGCTGTTTTTT. The chain links TRBV6-1 to TRBJ2-2; 9 nucleotides align to TRBD2. The CDR3 runs 17 residues. Germline lookup yields CDR1 MNHNS and CDR2 SASEGT. V lost 0 bases to trimming and J lost 3 bases; unmatched junction nucleotides: 5.

The V gene is TRBV4-2, the J gene TRBJ2-5, with D perhaps matching TRBD1 (6 bases). The CDR3 is 19 residues long. The V and J ends lost 0 bases and 1 base respectively, with 21 bases between them. Looked up from germline, CDR1 is LGHNA and CDR2 is YNFKEQ. CDR3 sequence (DNA): TGTGCCAGCAGCCAAGATGAGGGGGTCCGGGACGCATTCCAAGAGACCCAGTACTTC. Encoded protein: CASSQDEGVRDAFQETQYF.

The J gene is TRBJ2-1, the V gene TRBV5-1, with 14 nucleotides matching TRBD2. The CDR3 consists of 18 residues. The trim removed 0 bases at V and 4 bases at J, leaving 6 bases unmatched. Germline V gene sequence: CDR1 SGHRS, CDR2 YFSETQ. The CDR3 is CASSLAGTSGGGYNEQFF. CDR3 nucleotides: TGCGCCAGCAGCTTGGCTGGGACTAGCGGGGGAGGTTACAATGAGCAGTTCTTC.

The chain is built from TRBV24-1 and TRBJ2-1; 8 bases fit TRBD2. V trimming: 4 bases; J trimming: 15 bases; junction bases outside the gene matches: 10. The CDR3 runs 13 residues. Germline V gives CDR1 KGHDR, CDR2 SFDVKD. The chain's CDR3 is CATSERGDRNWFF. The CDR3 DNA follows: TGTGCCACCAGTGAGCGGGGGGACCGGAATTGGTTCTTC.

The rearrangement uses TRBV9 and TRBJ1-4, with 8 nucleotides matching TRBD1. J gave up 1 base and V 4 bases, and 6 bases lay outside the gene matches. CDR1 and CDR2 (germline): SGDLS, YYNGEE. The CDR3 length is 16 residues. The CDR3 DNA reads TGTGCCAGCAGCTTGAGTACAGGGGGAACTAATGAAAAACTGTTTTTT. Translating it yields CASSLSTGGTNEKLFF.

This rearrangement joins TRBV19 to TRBJ1-1, with unresolved D. CDR3 length: 13 residues. Trimming removed 5 bases at V and 4 bases at J, with 11 bases between. CDR1 LNHDA and CDR2 SQIVND come from the germline V gene (reference sequence). This CDR3 reads CASSVRSGTEAFF. As DNA, the CDR3 is TGTGCCAGTAGTGTAAGGTCAGGCACTGAAGCTTTCTTT.

The J gene is TRBJ2-2, the V gene TRBV9; 8 nucleotides match TRBD2. The V gene's germline CDR1 is SGDLS and CDR2 YYNGEE. The CDR3 extends over 16 amino acids. With 6 bases clipped from V and 3 bases from J, the junction kept 10 bases outside the gene matches. The CDR3 bases are TGTGCCAGCAATCGCGGGGGGACGGGAGACACCGGGGAGCTGTTTTTT. Amino acid sequence: CASNRGGTGDTGELFF.

CDR3 nucleotides: TGTGCCACCAGTGATTCGTGGGGGGATGGCTACACCTTC. Translated: CATSDSWGDGYTF. The chain recombines TRBV24-1 with TRBJ1-2, with D perhaps TRBD1 (5 bases). V was trimmed by 2 bases and J by 6 bases, leaving 9 bases between them. The CDR3 has 13 residues. CDR1 KGHDR and CDR2 SFDVKD come from the germline V gene.

The V and J genes are TRBV5-1 and TRBJ1-2, with 7 nucleotides matching TRBD1. CDR1 and CDR2 from the germline V gene are SGHRS and YFSETQ. The CDR3 loop spans 15 amino acids. The junction had 9 bases not matched to a gene; V was cut back by 0 bases and J by 7 bases. The CDR3 reads CASSLGRGRTGGYTF. The CDR3 coding sequence is TGCGCCAGCAGCTTGGGAAGGGGGCGAACGGGTGGCTACACCTTC.

This clone occurred once. The genes are TRBV5-6 and TRBJ1-1, with TRBD1 matching 8 bases. Losses at the gene ends were 1 base for V and 11 bases for J; bases not matched to a gene: 10. Germline assignment: CDR1 SGHDT and CDR2 YYEEEE. The CDR3 length is 14 residues. This chain's CDR3 is CASSLRQGAQGAFF. Written as DNA, the CDR3 is TGTGCCAGCAGCTTGCGTCAGGGGGCCCAGGGTGCTTTCTTT. Full variable domain (rest looked up from reference TRBV5-6 and TRBJ1-1): DAGVTQSPTHLIKTRGQQVTLRCSPKSGHDTVSWYQQALGQGPQFIFQYYEEEERQRGNFPDRFSGHQFPNYSSELNVNALLLGDSALYLCASSLRQGAQGAFFGQGTRLTVV.

The table lists this clone with a few counts. V gene TRBV5-1 combines with J gene TRBJ2-2; TRBD1 is a possible D gene (6 bases). V was shortened by 4 bases and J by 2 bases, with 15 bases between the two germline ends. CDR1 and CDR2 from the germline V gene are SGHRS and YFSETQ. The CDR3 sequence is 16 residues long. Here the CDR3 DNA reads TGCGCCAGCAGCCTGGGGGACATTTTAAACACCGGGGAGCTGTTTTTT. It encodes CASSLGDILNTGELFF.